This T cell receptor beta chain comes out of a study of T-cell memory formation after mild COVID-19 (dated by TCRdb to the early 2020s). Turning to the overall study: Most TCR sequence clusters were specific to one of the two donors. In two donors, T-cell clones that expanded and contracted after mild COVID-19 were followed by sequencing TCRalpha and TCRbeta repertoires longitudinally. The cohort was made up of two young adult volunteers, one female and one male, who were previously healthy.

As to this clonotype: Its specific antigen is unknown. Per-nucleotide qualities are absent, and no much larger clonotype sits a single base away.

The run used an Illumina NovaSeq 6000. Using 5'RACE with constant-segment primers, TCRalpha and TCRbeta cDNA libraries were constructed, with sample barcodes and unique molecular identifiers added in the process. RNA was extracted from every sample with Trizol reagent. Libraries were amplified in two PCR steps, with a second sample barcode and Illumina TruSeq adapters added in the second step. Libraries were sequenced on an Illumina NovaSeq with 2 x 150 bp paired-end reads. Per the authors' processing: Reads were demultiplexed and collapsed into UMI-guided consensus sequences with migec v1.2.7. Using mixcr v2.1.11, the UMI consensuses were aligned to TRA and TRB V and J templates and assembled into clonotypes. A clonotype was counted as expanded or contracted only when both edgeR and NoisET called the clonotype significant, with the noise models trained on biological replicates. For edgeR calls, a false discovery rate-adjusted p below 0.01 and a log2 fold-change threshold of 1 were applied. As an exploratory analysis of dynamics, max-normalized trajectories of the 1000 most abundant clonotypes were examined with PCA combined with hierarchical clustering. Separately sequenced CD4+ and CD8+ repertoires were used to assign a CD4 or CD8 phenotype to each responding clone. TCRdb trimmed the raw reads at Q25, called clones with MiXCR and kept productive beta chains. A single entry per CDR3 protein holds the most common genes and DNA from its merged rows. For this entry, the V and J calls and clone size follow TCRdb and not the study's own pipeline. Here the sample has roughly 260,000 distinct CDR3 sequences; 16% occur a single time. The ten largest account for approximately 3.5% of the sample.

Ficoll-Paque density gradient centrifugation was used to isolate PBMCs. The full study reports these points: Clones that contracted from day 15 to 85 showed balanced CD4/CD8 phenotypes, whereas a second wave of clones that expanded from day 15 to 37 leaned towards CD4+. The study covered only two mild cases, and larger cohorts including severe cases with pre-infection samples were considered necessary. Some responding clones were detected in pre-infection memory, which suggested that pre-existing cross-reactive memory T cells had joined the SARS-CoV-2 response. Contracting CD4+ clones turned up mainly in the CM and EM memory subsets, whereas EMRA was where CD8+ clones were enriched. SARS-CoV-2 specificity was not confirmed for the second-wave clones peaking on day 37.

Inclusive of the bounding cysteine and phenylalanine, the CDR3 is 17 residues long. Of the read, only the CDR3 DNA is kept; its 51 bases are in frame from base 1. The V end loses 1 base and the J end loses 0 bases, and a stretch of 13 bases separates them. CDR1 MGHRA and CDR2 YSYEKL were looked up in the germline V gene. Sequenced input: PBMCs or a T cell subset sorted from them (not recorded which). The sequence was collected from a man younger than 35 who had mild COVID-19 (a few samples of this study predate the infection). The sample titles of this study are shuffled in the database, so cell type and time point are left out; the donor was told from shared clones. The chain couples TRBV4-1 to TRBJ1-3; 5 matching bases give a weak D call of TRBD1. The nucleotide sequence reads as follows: TGCGCCAGCAGCCAAGTGGGACGCGAGCGCTCTGGAAACACCATATATTTT. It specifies CASSQVGRERSGNTIYF.